This T cell receptor (beta chain) was observed in a study of blood T cells in healthy people across ages. The second PCR ran roughly 7 to 12 cycles with a sample-barcoded 5' primer and J-beta primers. Template switching added a 12-random-nucleotide identifier to every cDNA molecule. Each CDR3 protein gets one entry after TCRdb re-called the 5' RACE reads with MiXCR. The repertoire holds about 1.7 million distinct CDR3 sequences, with roughly 30% as singletons. The V gene's germline CDR1 is MNHNY and CDR2 SVGAGI (reference sequence). This CDR3 is 16 amino acids long. Trimming left V 4 bases short and J 0 bases short, with 13 bases between. There are many counts of this clonotype. Each sample yielded at least 6 million isolated PBMCs.

This clonotype originated in a woman aged 25 to 39 in good health. V gene TRBV6-6 combines with J gene TRBJ2-4, with D maybe TRBD2 (5 bases). The source material was blood. The CDR3 loop is CASSSSDWVAKNIQYF. CDR3 sequence (DNA): TGTGCCAGCAGTTCCTCGGACTGGGTAGCCAAAAACATTCAGTACTTC.